This T cell receptor beta chain was documented in a study of identical twins. This clonotype showed up just a few times. The V and J ends lost 0 bases and 2 bases respectively, with 12 bases between them. CDR3 length: 17 residues. Germline V gene sequence: CDR1 SGHRS, CDR2 YFSETQ. TCRdb called the 5' RACE reads again in MiXCR, with one record for every CDR3 protein. The table lists about 520,000 distinct CDR3 sequences, 20% to 25% of them singletons. The same data also went into a second study, on T cells expressing NK-cell markers.

The specimen sequenced was CD4+ T cells sorted from blood. The TCR comes from a woman aged 18-30 years in good health. V and J are TRBV5-1 and TRBJ2-6; no reliable D call. This CDR3 is CASSLGGPLAGANVLTF. The CDR3 nucleotides read TGCGCCAGCAGCTTGGGAGGCCCTCTGGCTGGGGCCAACGTCCTGACTTTC.